These 17 T cell receptor beta chains came from one sample sequenced in a study of blood T cell repertoires in COVID-19. Only in-frame clones appear in the TCRdb table, and some are missing; sequencing was by immunoSEQ multiplex PCR. The table lists just over 300,000 clones, almost 90% of them singletons. Source material: PBMCs or T cells enriched from blood (not recorded which). All receptors derive from a woman aged 18-29 years with acute COVID-19.

This chain joins TRBV28 and TRBJ2-5, with TRBD1 identical over 9 bases. This CDR3 contains 16 residues. Losses at the gene ends were 1 base for V and 7 bases for J; bases not matched to a gene: 10. Germline values: CDR1 MDHEN, CDR2 SYDVKM. The CDR3 coding sequence is TGTGCCAGCAGTTTATTCTCCGGGACAGGGTGGGGGACCCAGTACTTC. This sequence encodes CASSLFSGTGWGTQYF.

This clone was detected only a few times. The chain has TRBV6-5 and TRBJ2-1, with D possibly matching TRBD2 (7 bases). Germline V gene data show CDR1 as MNHEY and CDR2 as SVGAGI. The CDR3 runs to 16 residues. Trimming shortened V by 3 bases and J by 6 bases, and 18 bases separated the two germline ends. For the CDR3, the DNA is TGTGCCAGCAGTTATAGTACCGGGGGGCTAGGCAATGAGCAGTTCTTC. Translated, it gives CASSYSTGGLGNEQFF.

In nucleotides, the CDR3 is TGTGCCAGTTCACAGCGGTGGGCCACTGAAGCTTTCTTT. Its protein is CASSQRWATEAFF. The chain combines TRBV27 with TRBJ1-1, with D unresolved. This CDR3 is 13 amino acids long. From germline, CDR1 is MNHEY and CDR2 SMNVEV (reference sequence). The germline V and J ends were trimmed by 9 bases and 4 bases, with 15 bases remaining between them.

This chain connects TRBV6-5 to TRBJ1-4, with 8 bases aligning to TRBD1. After removal of 1 base from V and 4 bases from J, the junction contained 2 bases not matched to a gene. This CDR3 comprises 15 residues. Germline V gene sequence: CDR1 MNHEY, CDR2 SVGAGI. The CDR3 DNA reads as TGTGCCAGCAGTTACTTCACAGGGGGTAATGAAAAACTGTTTTTT. This encodes CASSYFTGGNEKLFF.

This clone appeared a few times. V gene TRBV30 combines with J gene TRBJ1-4; 7 nucleotides align to TRBD1. The germline gives CDR1 GTSNPN, CDR2 SVGIG (reference sequence). The CDR3 runs 15 residues. Trimming took 0 bases from V and 7 from J; bases not matched to a gene: 8. The CDR3 DNA reads as TGTGCCTGGAGTGTAATTAACAGGGGAATTGAAAAACTGTTTTTT. This codes for CAWSVINRGIEKLFF.

This clone was picked up one time. The V call is TRBV24-1, the J call TRBJ2-3, with 11 positions matching TRBD1. V gave up 6 bases and J gave up 0 bases; unmatched junction bases: 13. The germline gives CDR1 KGHDR, CDR2 SFDVKD. The CDR3 has 19 residues. CDR3 sequence: CATSQLLGGTGGSTDTQYF. The DNA for the CDR3 is TGTGCCACCAGTCAACTTTTAGGTGGGACAGGGGGAAGCACAGATACGCAGTATTTT.

The chain carries TRBV30 and TRBJ2-1; 7 bases map to TRBD2. Germline CDR1 is GTSNPN and CDR2 is SVGIG (reference sequence). The ends lost 0 bases at V and 3 bases at J; junction bases unmatched: 5. There are 15 residues in the CDR3. CDR3 protein: CAWSVRGVVYNEQFF. The CDR3 DNA reads as TGTGCCTGGAGTGTACGGGGGGTGGTCTACAATGAGCAGTTCTTC.

This clone was seen only a few times. The CDR3 region has the DNA TGTGCCAGCACCATCGCCAGGGTAATGGCCACTGAAGCTTTCTTT. Amino acids: CASTIARVMATEAFF. The J gene is TRBJ1-1, the V gene TRBV28; D is perhaps TRBD1 (5 bases). The ends were cut back, 7 bases at V and 4 bases at J, with 19 bases in the middle. The CDR3 sequence is 15 residues long. CDR1 is MDHEN, CDR2 SYDVKM, per germline.

The rearrangement joins TRBV11-1 to TRBJ2-2, with 11 bases fitting TRBD2. The trim removed 3 bases at V and 5 bases at J, leaving 2 bases unmatched. CDR3 length: 15 residues. The V gene's germline CDR1 is SGHAT and CDR2 FQDESV (reference sequence). The CDR3 region has the DNA TGTGCCAGCAGCTTCTGGACTAGCGGGACCGGGGAGCTGTTTTTT. Translating it yields CASSFWTSGTGELFF.

J is TRBJ1-6 and V is TRBV3-1 (or the pseudogene TRBV3-2); the D gene is possibly TRBD1 (5 bases). Germline V gene data show CDR1 as LGHDT and CDR2 as YNNKEL (reference sequence). V was shortened by 4 bases and J by 9 bases, with 16 bases between the two germline ends. The CDR3 has 15 residues. CDR3 DNA sequence: TGTGCCAGCAGCCGATCCGGGGGGTTAGGTTCACCCCTCCACTTT. Protein product: CASSRSGGLGSPLHF.

CDR3 loop: CASSFPLRAGDVHEQYF. The CDR3 region has the DNA TGCGCCAGCAGCTTCCCTCTACGGGCGGGAGATGTCCACGAGCAGTACTTC. This chain uses TRBV5-1 with TRBJ2-7; 7 bases fit TRBD2. This CDR3 region has 17 residues. Trimming took 2 bases from V and 5 from J; bases not matched to a gene: 16. The germline CDR1 and CDR2 sequences are SGHRS and YFSETQ. The full variable domain, its missing parts supplied by reference TRBV5-1 and TRBJ2-7, is KAGVTQTPRYLIKTRGQQVTLSCSPISGHRSVSWYQQTPGQGLQFLFEYFSETQRNKGNFPGRFSGRQFSNSRSEMNVSTLELGDSALYLCASSFPLRAGDVHEQYFGPGTRLTVT.

The chain combines TRBV5-8 with TRBJ2-7, with 10 bases identical to TRBD1. Germline V lookup: CDR1 SGHTS, CDR2 YDEGEE. The V gene end was trimmed by 7 bases and the J gene end by 2 bases; junction bases not matched to a gene: 3. This CDR3 spans 13 amino acids. CDR3 loop: CASPDRGTYEQYF. Here the CDR3 DNA reads TGTGCCAGCCCGGACAGGGGGACCTACGAGCAGTACTTC.

The chain carries TRBV4-2 and TRBJ1-1, with no clear D. Per germline, CDR1 LGHNA and CDR2 YNFKEQ. The CDR3 has 15 amino acids. Trimming pared 3 bases from V and 6 bases from J, leaving 17 bases between. CDR3 nucleotides: TGTGCCAGCAGCCATCCCGCTGACTTGTTGGCTGAAGCTTTCTTT. It codes for CASSHPADLLAEAFF.

The V and J genes are TRBV7-9 and TRBJ2-2, with D hard to call. Trimming left V 3 bases short and J 5 bases short, with 7 bases between. From germline, CDR1 is SEHNR and CDR2 FQNEAQ (reference sequence). The CDR3 spans 13 residues. The CDR3 DNA reads TGTGCCAGCAGCTTTTACGGGACCGGGGAGCTGTTTTTT. Encoded protein: CASSFYGTGELFF.

The chain recombines TRBV5-1 with TRBJ2-2, with D maybe TRBD2 (6 bases). The CDR3 runs to 15 residues. V lost 0 bases to trimming and J lost 4 bases, with 10 bases between them. CDR1 is SGHRS and CDR2 is YFSETQ in the germline V gene. Here the CDR3 reads CASSLVSSATGELFF. CDR3 nucleotides: TGCGCCAGCAGCTTGGTATCTAGCGCCACCGGGGAGCTGTTTTTT.

The chain couples TRBV28 to TRBJ1-2, with D perhaps matching TRBD1 (5 bases). The V end lost 5 bases, the J end lost 7 bases, and 20 bases lay between the germline ends. Germline V gene data show CDR1 as MDHEN and CDR2 as SYDVKM. The length of the CDR3 is 15 residues. CDR3 nucleotide sequence: TGTGCCAGCAGTATTCAGGGAGGGGTATATATTGGCTACACCTTC. This translates into CASSIQGGVYIGYTF.

This sequence joins TRBV7-5 and TRBJ2-7; the D call of TRBD1 is as the table states it, not checked on the DNA. TRBV7-5 is termed a pseudogene. The CDR3 is 18 amino acids. The CDR3 sequence: CARSWTYPGQRISYEQYF. DNA for the CDR3: TGTGCCAGAAGCTGGACCTATCCGGGACAGCGGATCTCCTACGAGCAGTACTTC.